The 14 T cell receptor beta chains listed next were all sequenced from one sample in a study of blood T cell repertoires in COVID-19. Clones were read by immunoSEQ multiplex PCR, and TCRdb kept only the in-frame ones, dropping some. The sample consists of about 98,000 clones, approximately 86% of them appearing once. Sequenced: peripheral blood. These receptors all stem from a man aged 50 to 59 with acute or convalescent COVID-19.

The chain recombines TRBV19 with TRBJ1-2, with 10 nucleotides matching TRBD1. This CDR3 is 15 amino acids long. V was pared by 5 bases and J by 4 bases, with 7 bases of the junction left unmatched. Germline CDR1 and CDR2: LNHDA and SQIVND (reference sequence). CDR3 nucleotides: TGTGCCAGTAGTTCGACAGGGGGCGAGAGCTATGGCTACACCTTC. This gives the protein CASSSTGGESYGYTF.

The chain combines TRBV12-5 with TRBJ2-1, with D unresolved. The CDR3 runs to 15 residues. Germline V gene lookup returns CDR1 LGHNT and CDR2 FRNRAP. V gave up 0 bases and J gave up 5 bases, with 11 bases separating them. CDR3 sequence reads: CASGLVQKVNNEQFF. In nucleotides, the CDR3 is TGTGCTAGTGGTTTGGTACAGAAGGTTAACAATGAGCAGTTCTTC.

This clone was detected once. V usage is TRBV7-3 and J usage is TRBJ1-2; 7 bases match TRBD1. Per germline, CDR1 SGHTA and CDR2 FQGTGA. CDR3 length: 14 residues. V lost 5 bases to trimming and J lost 4 bases; unmatched junction nucleotides: 7. The CDR3 reads CASSPTPGGYGYTF. The CDR3 nucleotides are TGTGCCAGCAGCCCAACACCAGGGGGCTATGGCTACACCTTC.

Remarks on this clone: Additional DNA sequences in this sample encode the identical CDR3. This chain connects TRBV5-4 to TRBJ2-3; possible D gene TRBD2, 7 bases. The CDR3 length is 15 residues. Trimming pared 4 bases from V and 0 bases from J, leaving 12 bases between. Germline V gene lookup returns CDR1 SGHNT and CDR2 YYREEE (reference sequence). The CDR3 sequence is CASSLGGGSTDTQYF. The CDR3 nucleotides read TGTGCCAGCAGCCTGGGAGGGGGAAGCACAGATACGCAGTATTTT.

This clone was counted a single time. The V and J genes are TRBV5-8 and TRBJ1-5, with 7 bases matching TRBD1. The CDR3 spans 14 residues. Germline trimming cut 4 bases from V and 4 bases from J; bases unmatched to any gene: 5. Per germline, CDR1 SGHTS and CDR2 YDEGEE. The CDR3 protein is CASSPGQPNQPQHF. The CDR3 nucleotides read TGTGCCAGCAGCCCGGGACAGCCGAATCAGCCCCAGCATTTT.

The chain has TRBV15 and TRBJ1-5; a possible D gene is TRBD1 (5 bases). The length of the CDR3 is 15 residues. Germline V CDR1 and CDR2: LNHNV, YYDKDF (reference sequence). V was trimmed by 5 bases and J by 1 base, leaving 12 bases between them. The CDR3 DNA follows: TGTGCCACCAGCGACAGCACGAGCAGCAATCAGCCCCAGCATTTT. This codes for CATSDSTSSNQPQHF.

The chain employs TRBV24-1 and TRBJ2-7, with 8 bases fitting TRBD1. Trimming at V came to 3 bases and at J to 3 bases, leaving 15 bases not matched to a gene. The CDR3 extends over 18 amino acids. Germline CDR1 and CDR2: KGHDR and SFDVKD. CDR3 DNA: TGTGCCACCAGTGATCCCTTGATTCCGGGACAGGCCTTCTACGAGCAGTACTTC. Protein: CATSDPLIPGQAFYEQYF.

This clone appeared once. The V call is TRBV19, the J call TRBJ1-6; 7 positions match TRBD1. Germline V lookup: CDR1 LNHDA, CDR2 SQIVND (reference sequence). The CDR3 loop spans 14 amino acids. J lost 7 bases, V lost 3 bases, and 3 bases had no gene match. CDR3 region: CASSIDRENSPLHF. CDR3 nucleotide sequence: TGTGCCAGTAGTATTGACAGGGAGAATTCACCCCTCCACTTT.

The chain has TRBV30 and TRBJ2-3; 10 nucleotides align to TRBD1. CDR1 is GTSNPN and CDR2 is SVGIG in the germline V gene (reference sequence). The CDR3 extends over 14 amino acids. The ends lost 6 bases at V and 8 bases at J; junction bases unmatched: 11. The CDR3 sequence is CACNRDRGPGTQYF. CDR3 coding DNA: TGTGCCTGTAACCGGGACAGGGGTCCGGGTACGCAGTATTTT.

This chain uses TRBV6-6 with TRBJ2-4, with TRBD2 identical over 8 bases. Germline assignment: CDR1 MNHNY and CDR2 SVGAGI (reference sequence). The CDR3 sequence is 15 residues long. V was pared by 2 bases and J by 9 bases, with 9 bases of the junction left unmatched. CDR3 region: CASSYNDRRGVIQYF. Here the CDR3 DNA reads TGTGCCAGCAGTTACAACGACAGGCGGGGGGTCATTCAGTACTTC.

The V and J genes are TRBV27 and TRBJ1-1, with 7 bases identical to TRBD1. The ends lost 6 bases at V and 10 bases at J; junction bases unmatched: 5. Looked up from germline, CDR1 is MNHEY and CDR2 is SMNVEV (reference sequence). CDR3 length: 11 amino acids. Here the CDR3 DNA reads TGTGCCAGCAGCGGGACAGCAGGAGCTTTCTTT. Its protein is CASSGTAGAFF.

This rearrangement joins TRBV5-1 to TRBJ2-1, with D possibly matching TRBD2 (6 bases). The CDR3 covers 15 residues. From germline, CDR1 is SGHRS and CDR2 YFSETQ. Between the trimmed V and J ends, which lost 1 base and 6 bases, there was a span of 14 bases. DNA of the CDR3: TGCGCCAGCAGCTTGCCGGGAGTGGAAGTCAATGAGCAGTTCTTC. Protein sequence: CASSLPGVEVNEQFF.

The genes are TRBV4-2 and TRBJ2-2, with 13 bases that match TRBD2. The germline V gene has CDR1 LGHNA and CDR2 YNFKEQ. This CDR3 comprises 17 residues. J lost 6 bases, V lost 2 bases, and 6 bases had no gene match. CDR3 loop: CASSQTSGREIPGELFF. The CDR3 DNA reads as TGTGCCAGCAGCCAAACTAGCGGGAGGGAGATACCCGGGGAGCTGTTTTTT.

This clone was picked up one time. The V call is TRBV5-4, the J call TRBJ2-2; D is possibly TRBD2 (5 bases). This CDR3 is built from 14 residues. Trimming removed 2 bases at V and 6 bases at J, with 11 bases between. The germline gives CDR1 SGHNT, CDR2 YYREEE (reference sequence). CDR3 sequence reads: CASSFRREAGELFF. The CDR3 DNA follows: TGTGCCAGCAGCTTTCGTCGGGAAGCCGGGGAGCTGTTTTTT. The entire variable domain, with the rest obtained from reference TRBV5-4 and TRBJ2-2, is as follows: ETGVTQSPTHLIKTRGQQVTLRCSSQSGHNTVSWYQQALGQGPQFIFQYYREEENGRGNFPPRFSGLQFPNYSSELNVNALELDDSALYLCASSFRREAGELFFGEGSRLTVL.